The 13 T cell receptor beta chains below all came from one sample that was sequenced in a study of graft-versus-host responses after intestinal transplantation (dated by TCRdb to about 2021). Libraries came from the immunoSEQ multiplex PCR assay. Drawn from immuneACCESS, this table holds only the in-frame rearrangements with V and J called that TCRdb kept. Clones are partly lost; checked studies trace under half to an unresolved V gene and leave the rest unexplained. The table for this sample lists some 120,000 clones; 85% to 95% of them were counted only once. Roughly 0.24% of the sample goes to the ten largest clones. No cognate antigen is known for these TCRs. The sample's time point, from its label and the paper: cells obtained before transplantation from donor or recipient. The source material was unstimulated CD4+ T cells sorted from spleen or lymph node cells, sampled before transplant. The receptors were sampled from a human donor who was the organ donor for an intestinal transplant.

The chain employs TRBV7-9 and TRBJ2-5; D gene uncertain. The CDR3 runs to 14 residues. The germline V gene encodes CDR1 SEHNR and CDR2 FQNEAQ (reference sequence). The V end lost 5 bases, the J end lost 5 bases, and 15 bases lay between the germline ends. CDR3 in amino acids: CASSAYRVEETQYF. Written as DNA, the CDR3 is TGTGCCAGCAGCGCATACCGAGTTGAGGAGACCCAGTACTTC.

The genes are TRBV7-2 and TRBJ2-6; D is perhaps TRBD1 (5 bases). The CDR3 contains 14 residues. Germline values: CDR1 SGHTA, CDR2 FQGNSA. Trimming shortened V by 3 bases and J by 4 bases, and 7 bases separated the two germline ends. This CDR3 is CASSLTAGANVLTF. The CDR3 DNA reads as TGTGCCAGCAGCTTGACAGCGGGGGCCAACGTCCTGACTTTC.

V and J are TRBV6-6 and TRBJ1-5; a possible D gene is TRBD1 (6 bases). This CDR3 spans 13 amino acids. The V and J ends lost 6 bases and 3 bases respectively, with 9 bases between them. Per germline, CDR1 MNHNY and CDR2 SVGAGI (reference sequence). CDR3 sequence: CASRTGVNQPQHF. The CDR3 bases are TGTGCCAGCAGGACAGGCGTCAATCAGCCCCAGCATTTT.

J is TRBJ2-5 and V is TRBV27, with D perhaps assigned TRBD1 or TRBD2 (6 bases each). Trimming left V 1 base short and J 5 bases short, with 8 bases between. CDR1 MNHEY and CDR2 SMNVEV come from the germline V gene (reference sequence). There are 13 residues in the CDR3. The CDR3 here is CASSLWGAETQYF. The CDR3 region has the DNA TGTGCCAGCAGTTTATGGGGGGCGGAGACCCAGTACTTC.

The chain joins TRBV6-5 to TRBJ2-5, with 12 bases fitting TRBD2. This CDR3 spans 13 amino acids. The trim removed 6 bases at V and 5 bases at J, leaving 1 base unmatched. Germline lookup yields CDR1 MNHEY and CDR2 SVGAGI. DNA of the CDR3: TGTGCCAGCAGCGGGACTAGCGGGGAGACCCAGTACTTC. It specifies CASSGTSGETQYF.

The J gene is TRBJ2-7, the V gene TRBV6-5; 8 bases map to TRBD2. The CDR3 has 15 residues. The V gene's germline CDR1 is MNHEY and CDR2 SVGAGI. Losses at the gene ends were 5 bases for V and 3 bases for J; bases not matched to a gene: 9. The CDR3 DNA sequence: TGTGCCAGCAGTGTAACTTCGGGACTAGGCTACGAGCAGTACTTC. Translating it yields CASSVTSGLGYEQYF.

The chain links TRBV4-3 to TRBJ1-4; D is uncertain. In germline, CDR1 is LGHNA, CDR2 YSLEER. CDR3 length equals 17 residues. The V and J ends lost 1 base and 6 bases respectively, with 18 bases between them. CDR3 protein: CASSQVPYLAIDEKLFF. The CDR3 DNA reads TGCGCCAGCAGCCAAGTACCCTATTTAGCCATTGATGAAAAACTGTTTTTT.

CDR3 sequence reads: CASSLFSGVGGDTQYF. CDR3 sequence (DNA): TGTGCCAGCAGTTTATTTAGCGGGGTCGGGGGAGATACGCAGTATTTT. The rearrangement joins TRBV28 to TRBJ2-3, with TRBD2 matching 8 bases. This CDR3 comprises 16 residues. Trimming took 1 base from V and 5 from J; bases not matched to a gene: 8. Germline CDR1 MDHEN, CDR2 SYDVKM.

The J gene is TRBJ1-6, the V gene TRBV19; D may be TRBD1 (5 bases). V was cut by 6 bases and J by 8 bases, with 11 bases left in between. The CDR3 length is 13 residues. CDR1 and CDR2 (germline): LNHDA, SQIVND (reference sequence). The chain's CDR3 is CASRTLQDSPLHF. The CDR3 DNA reads as TGTGCCAGTAGAACACTACAGGATTCACCCCTCCACTTT.

The V call is TRBV19, the J call TRBJ2-2; D is uncertain. From germline, CDR1 is LNHDA and CDR2 SQIVND (reference sequence). The CDR3 length is 13 residues. With 5 bases removed from V and 0 bases from J, the gap between germline ends came to 4 bases. The CDR3 sequence: CASSRTNTGELFF. The CDR3 DNA sequence: TGTGCCAGTAGTCGGACGAACACCGGGGAGCTGTTTTTT. Complete variable domain (other parts from reference TRBV19 and TRBJ2-2): DGGITQSPKYLFRKEGQNVTLSCEQNLNHDAMYWYRQDPGQGLRLIYYSQIVNDFQKGDIAEGYSVSREKKESFPLTVTSAQKNPTAFYLCASSRTNTGELFFGEGSRLTVL.

V gene TRBV29-1 combines with J gene TRBJ2-1; 10 bases agree with TRBD1. The CDR3 contains 12 residues. Germline V gene sequence: CDR1 SQVTM, CDR2 ANQGSEA. The V segment lost 7 bases and the J segment 7 bases; nucleotides outside the gene matches: 4. This chain's CDR3 is CSGGDRGNEQFF. In DNA, the CDR3 is TGCAGCGGGGGGGACAGGGGAAATGAGCAGTTCTTC.

The rearrangement joins TRBV5-8 to TRBJ1-4; TRBD1 agrees at 10 bases. Germline V lookup: CDR1 SGHTS, CDR2 YDEGEE. Trimming removed 4 bases from V and 8 bases from J; junction bases left unmatched: 11. The length of the CDR3 is 16 residues. The CDR3 coding sequence is TGTGCCAGCAGCCCCGGGACAGGGGCATTGGGGGAAAAACTGTTTTTT. It codes for CASSPGTGALGEKLFF.

This chain connects TRBV5-1 to TRBJ2-3; no clear D. Germline V gene sequence: CDR1 SGHRS, CDR2 YFSETQ. The CDR3 consists of 13 residues. Trimming removed 4 bases at V and 0 bases at J, with 6 bases between. CDR3: CASSLKSTDTQYF. The CDR3 coding sequence is TGCGCCAGCAGCCTAAAAAGCACAGATACGCAGTATTTT.